This TCR beta chain was observed in a study of beta chain features in type 1 diabetes. Study observations and caveats: Here, the possible influence of HLA type (on TCRB rearrangement) remained unresolved.

This clone was detected only a few times. What it recognizes is unknown. Expressed TCRB transcripts were sequenced because the isolated RNA had all been reverse transcribed beforehand. Here immunoSEQ multiplex PCR was the method, and the copy in TCRdb shows in-frame clones only, minus some. The sample includes hundreds of thousands of clones, roughly 15% of them seen just once. Researchers reported sorting CD4+ naive, central memory, regulatory and stem cell-like memory cells via CD45RO/CCR7/CD25/CD127/CD95/CD27. V lost 4 bases to trimming and J lost 1 base; unmatched junction nucleotides: 4. CDR1 and CDR2 (germline): SGHNT, YYREEE (reference sequence). The length of the CDR3 is 15 residues.

Sequences were obtained from central memory CD4+ T cells from blood. The receptor was isolated from a man aged 30-40 years in good health. This chain links TRBV5-4 with TRBJ2-3, with 9 bases fitting TRBD2. The CDR3 sequence: CASSAKRGGTDTQYF. The CDR3 coding sequence is TGTGCCAGCAGCGCGAAGCGGGGGGGCACAGATACGCAGTATTTT.